This TCR beta chain was retrieved from a study of cytomegalovirus exposure and HLA in healthy donors (dated by TCRdb to the late 2010s). With regard to the full study: According to an earlier analysis of 550 to 700 of the donors, about 179 million T cells yielded 95 million to 140 million unique TCR beta sequences and 250 to 350 Gb of sequence data. About 300 gigabases of sequencing data and around 85 million unique TCR sequences made up an early release that covered some 640 HLA-typed donors. The genetic ancestry cluster associated with self-reported Caucasian donors included over 80% of the 398 genotyped donors. The aim of the study was to test whether cataloging public T cell receptors could identify signatures of past pathogen exposure. The study profiled the T cell repertoires of more than 500 subjects by immunosequencing and related them to cytomegalovirus serostatus. A separate validation cohort of roughly 130 different subjects was used in addition to the roughly 700-subject first cohort. To predict cytomegalovirus infection status, the study combined high-throughput TCR immunosequencing, statistical association of individual TCRs with disease status, and machine learning. A later analysis re-examined previously published TCR beta repertoires from several hundred donors and added high-resolution HLA genotyping to investigate patterns of TCR occurrence. Rather than drawing on any new phenotypic data, the later analysis identified candidate immune exposures from TCR beta sequences and the way those sequences occurred across donors. An earlier analysis of more than 450 of the donors used high-throughput TCR beta sequencing to judge whether each TCR beta V gene segment behaved as functional or pseudogenic. Donor age, sex, ethnicity and CMV serostatus were collected together with the repertoire data. A later genetic analysis used genome-wide SNP genotypes for about 60% of the roughly 700 donors, treating that subset as a discovery cohort. Every discovery cohort repertoire had been produced on one sequencing platform. Class I and class II HLA loci were covered by the typing at four-digit resolution. The number of donors typed differed by locus, with roughly 620-630 for A, B, C, DRB1 and DQB1, 522 for DQA1, about 610 for DPA1, and over 400 for DPB1. Roughly five DR-DQ haplotypes were treated as single units for association and clustering because of strong linkage in the cohort. On average, over 200,000 unique TCR beta nucleotide sequences were sequenced per donor among 398 genotyped donors of the cohort, with roughly 19% of those sequences being non-productive. What the research found in general, with its limitations: In vitro tests confirmed that a few of the cytomegalovirus-associated TCR beta chains recognize cytomegalovirus antigens. Linkage disequilibrium might explain the correlated functional status among segregating V segments, but an unknown experimental factor could not be ruled out. The cohort was sequenced for TCR beta chains only, and without alpha or paired-chain data the features that could be detected were limited. In a later analysis, 15,000 to 20,000 TCR beta sequences were associated with specific HLA alleles at a false discovery rate of 0.05. According to a later analysis, most CMV-associated TCR beta chains appeared to be HLA-restricted, and the HLA associations seemed to be driven largely by CMV exposure. According to a later analysis, parvovirus B19, influenza, CMV and Epstein-Barr virus appeared linked to several top co-occurrence clusters. Most TCR sequences were seen in very few donors, while some public TCRs were found in many individuals. Some IMGT-functional V segments, including TRBV6-2 and TRBV6-3, could not be told apart with the 87-base-pair reads, so those segments were excluded. Cytomegalovirus status was reported to be diagnosed by the classifier with high specificity and sensitivity in both the original and validation cohorts. Compared with the 666-donor mean, donors in an Asian-associated ancestry cluster had fewer N-insertions in productive TCRs, according to a later genetic analysis. CMV serostatus was the only immune exposure information available for the cohort. According to a later analysis, TCR association rates differed among HLA loci, with DRB1 alleles showing the most associated TCRs and HLA-C alleles showing the fewest. Because counts were too low, about 18 rarely observed V segments, including chromosome 9 orphons, were excluded from the earlier analysis of under 650 of the donors. In a later genetic analysis, a missense DCLRE1C variant was associated with V-gene and J-gene trimming of TCR beta chains, and the association was replicated in an independent cohort. The study gave a list of under 200 TCR beta chains associated with cytomegalovirus. In an earlier analysis of roughly 500 of the donors, most TCR beta V segments appeared in productive rearrangements about 90% or about 30% of the time, broadly matching IMGT annotations. It was suggested by the authors that the approach could potentially be generalized to other disease states and immunological phenotypes. Presence/absence analyses assumed roughly uniform sequencing depth across donors, an assumption that may not hold. The sequencing pipeline was judged likely to have produced a cluster of highly shared sequence variants as a technical artifact. Because HLA typing was unavailable for some donors at each locus, only the typed subset was used in association tests. In a later analysis, HLA-associated TCR beta chains were found to be more clonally expanded and to have lower generation probabilities than equally common non-associated chains. A further reported finding was that TCR beta sequences accurately predicted the HLA-A and HLA-B alleles for most subjects in the first cohort. When HLA alleles, especially DR and DQ, strongly co-occurred, TCR associations were difficult to assign to individual alleles.

Germline trimming amounts to 10 bases on V and 7 bases on J, with 7 as the count of junction bases outside the gene matches. The germline V gene sets CDR1 to MDHEN and CDR2 to SYDVKM. Including the terminal cysteine and phenylalanine, the CDR3 comprises 12 residues. Only the CDR3 DNA stays, 36 bases, in frame from base 1. The cohort was made up of 666 healthy bone marrow donors. At the time of sampling, all cohort members were nominally healthy, though unrecorded immune exposures were likely present. The donor was CMV seronegative and was included in the group of a few hundred seronegative cohort members. Each donor provided a peripheral blood sample, and peripheral blood mononuclear cells were used for TCR beta sequencing. The Qiagen DNeasy Blood Extraction Kit was used to extract genomic DNA from the blood cell samples. Library creation used the immunoSEQ multiplex PCR assay. For the multiplex PCR, a mixture combining 60 forward primers for TCR Vbeta segments and 13 reverse primers for TCR Jbeta segments was used. The CDR3 region of rearranged TCR beta genes was amplified from genomic DNA with a multiplex PCR assay. The Illumina HiSeq System was used to sequence the amplified TCR beta libraries as 87-base-pair reads. The authors' analysis ran thus. In a later analysis, 77 million or so unique TCR beta chains were counted across the approximately 640 repertoires, and approximately 9.9 million of these chains were shared by at least two donors. Raw reads were error-corrected and collapsed into unique sequences with a nearest-neighbor algorithm that merged closely related sequences to remove PCR and sequencing errors. CDR3 sequences were aligned to IMGT reference sequences to assign V, D and J gene segments. Each retained sequence needed at least a six-nucleotide match to both a V gene segment and a J gene segment. A rearrangement was called productive if the CDR3 had no stop codons and remained in frame with V and J, and every other rearrangement was called non-productive. Following IMGT convention, CDR3 was defined as the stretch from the second conserved V-encoded cysteine to the conserved J-encoded phenylalanine. In an earlier analysis of approximately 500 of the donors, sequences lacking an unambiguous match to a single V gene segment were excluded. In an earlier analysis of a few hundred of the donors, V segments were called functional above 56.7% productive rearrangements and were called segregating when the between-donor standard deviation exceeded 5%. A statistical classification framework was built for diagnosing cytomegalovirus status from the catalog of TCR beta chain sequences. A later analysis assigned V and J genes by comparing TCR nucleotide sequences with IMGT/GENE-DB human TR gene sequences. Using the TCRdist pipeline, a later analysis assigned CDR3 sequences along with most-parsimonious VDJ recombination scenarios. In a later analysis, every TCR beta chain was defined by the combination of its CDR3 amino acid sequence and its V-gene family, and reads without a unique V-gene family were dropped. A later analysis removed 592 highly shared, low-generation-probability nucleotide sequences to deal with suspected cross-contamination and a sequencing artifact. In a later analysis, a clonal expansion index for each public chain was calculated from normalized within-repertoire ranks of inferred template counts. In a later analysis, generation probabilities were computed using a VDJ recombination model fitted to out-of-frame rearrangements, and the results were checked against IGoR. Hypergeometric tests were used in a later analysis to score TCR-TCR, TCR-HLA and TCR-CMV co-occurrence, with a repertoire-size bias correction applied to the TCR pairs. A later analysis estimated false discovery rates by permuting HLA or CMV assignments 20 times. In a later analysis, co-occurring TCRs were grouped using DBSCAN, with TCRdist sequence similarity added in when clustering inside HLA-allele-positive subsets. For co-occurrence clustering, repertoires with fewer than 30,000 or more than 120,000 public chains were excluded, along with 5 or 6 repertoires with anomalous nucleotide sharing. The table comes from immuneACCESS by way of TCRdb, which keeps in-frame sequences with V and J called. Part of the clones is missing from these tables; in studies checked, under half for an unresolved V gene and the rest for unknown reasons. V and J calls and clone size come straight from that table; D and trimming were deduced from the DNA. The sample contains about 100,000 clones, around 75% of them found a single time. The leading ten clones occupy over 9.5% of the sample.

On this clone: Its antigen has not been determined. No much larger clone is present one base from it, and per-base qualities are unavailable.

This receptor was taken from a man in his fifties in good health and CMV-seronegative. The chain is assembled from TRBV28 and TRBJ1-5; a stretch of 7 junction bases matches TRBD1. Sequenced material: PBMCs. This receptor carries the CDR3 CATLGGRQPQHF. The nucleotide sequence reads TGTGCCACTTTAGGGGGCCGCCAGCCCCAGCATTTT.